Presented here are 14 T cell receptor beta chains from one specimen sequenced in a study of memory CD4+ T cells and cytomegalovirus serostatus. The sort gate was single viable CD3+CD4+CD8-CD45RO+ cells for memory CD4+ T cells. This table comes from immunoSEQ multiplex PCR, and its TCRdb copy is limited to in-frame clones, with some not included. Of some 58,000 clones listed, roughly three quarters are singletons. The sequenced material came from memory CD4+ T cells from blood. These receptors all come from an adult in good health and CMV-seronegative.

The rearrangement links TRBV19 to TRBJ1-5; D not resolved. V was clipped by 5 bases and J by 7 bases, with 18 bases between them. CDR1 LNHDA and CDR2 SQIVND come from the germline V gene (reference sequence). CDR3 length equals 15 residues. CDR3 sequence: CASSLVLAGGQPQHF. The CDR3 DNA sequence: TGTGCCAGTAGTCTCGTGCTGGCAGGAGGACAGCCCCAGCATTTT.

The chain couples TRBV19 to TRBJ2-2; D possibly uses TRBD1 or TRBD2 (5 bases each). The V gene lost 1 base and the J gene lost 6 bases, with 12 bases spanning the gap. The V gene's germline CDR1 is LNHDA and CDR2 SQIVND (reference sequence). The CDR3 is made up of 15 amino acids. The CDR3 is CASSIGGLGAGELFF. The CDR3 DNA follows: TGTGCCAGTAGTATAGGGGGTTTGGGGGCCGGGGAGCTGTTTTTT.

The rearrangement uses TRBV7-9 and TRBJ1-1; no reliable D call. CDR3 length: 14 amino acids. Trimming shortened V by 1 base and J by 3 bases, and 9 bases separated the two germline ends. Germline V gene sequence: CDR1 SEHNR, CDR2 FQNEAQ (reference sequence). CDR3 coding DNA: TGTGCCAGCAGCTTAGGTGTGTATTACACTGAAGCTTTCTTT. Its protein product is CASSLGVYYTEAFF. The whole variable domain, remainder taken from reference TRBV7-9 and TRBJ1-1, is DTGVSQNPRHKITKRGQNVTFRCDPISEHNRLYWYRQTLGQGPEFLTYFQNEAQLEKSRLLSDRFSAERPKGSFSTLEIQRTEQGDSAMYLCASSLGVYYTEAFFGQGTRLTVV.

The chain uses TRBV30 and TRBJ1-2; D is unclear. This CDR3 is 13 amino acids long. From germline, CDR1 is GTSNPN and CDR2 SVGIG (reference sequence). The ends were cut back, 0 bases at V and 4 bases at J, with 9 bases in the middle. The CDR3 region is CAWSVQNSYGYTF. The DNA for the CDR3 is TGTGCCTGGAGTGTCCAGAATAGCTATGGCTACACCTTC.

The chain is built from TRBV27 and TRBJ2-3; 13 bases align to TRBD2. V lost 2 bases to trimming and J lost 0 bases; unmatched junction nucleotides: 5. CDR1 is MNHEY, CDR2 SMNVEV, per germline (reference sequence). The CDR3 is 18 amino acids. The chain's CDR3 is CASSLAGTSGTSTDTQYF. The CDR3 region has the DNA TGTGCCAGCAGTTTAGCAGGGACTAGCGGGACTAGCACAGATACGCAGTATTTT.

The rearrangement uses TRBV7-2 and TRBJ2-1; 7 nucleotides align to TRBD1. The CDR3 has 14 amino acids. V shed 4 bases and J 3 bases; nucleotides not matched to a gene: 3. The germline CDR1 and CDR2 sequences are SGHTA and FQGNSA. CDR3 amino acids: CASSSGQVYNEQFF. CDR3 coding DNA: TGTGCCAGCAGCTCCGGACAGGTCTACAATGAGCAGTTCTTC.

The chain couples TRBV16 to TRBJ1-1; tentative D call: TRBD1 (6 bases). This CDR3 region has 14 residues. CDR1 and CDR2 (germline): KGHSY, FQNENV. V lost 4 bases, J lost 3 bases, and 12 bases lay in between. In nucleotides, the CDR3 is TGTGCCAGCAGCCCTGAGGGGGGGTACACTGAAGCTTTCTTT. Translation gives CASSPEGGYTEAFF.

With regard to this clone: One end of the junction fails to match germline, which may point to a read error. The genes are TRBV7-2 and TRBJ1-5; 7 bases match TRBD1. This CDR3 spans 17 amino acids. Looked up from germline, CDR1 is SGHTA and CDR2 is FQGNSA. The CDR3 DNA is TGTGCCAGCAGCTTTCATAGCCCGGGACAGCTCAATGAGCCCCAGCATTTT. As protein: CASSFHSPGQLNEPQHF.

V and J are TRBV7-9 and TRBJ1-5, with D possibly matching TRBD1 (5 bases). Trimming cost V 4 bases and J 6 bases, with 13 bases left between them. The germline gives CDR1 SEHNR, CDR2 FQNEAQ (reference sequence). This CDR3 has 14 residues. The CDR3 DNA reads as TGTGCCAGCAGCTCCGGTCGGGGCCGTCAGCCCCAGCATTTT. It codes for CASSSGRGRQPQHF.

The rearrangement uses TRBV7-8 and TRBJ1-5; no definite D call. The CDR3 extends over 14 amino acids. The ends were cut back, 3 bases at V and 2 bases at J, with 8 bases in the middle. The germline gives CDR1 SGHVS, CDR2 FQNEAQ. Written as DNA, the CDR3 is TGTGCCAGCAGCTTTGGACCTCGCAATCAGCCCCAGCATTTT. Translation gives CASSFGPRNQPQHF.

This rearrangement joins TRBV7-9 to TRBJ2-7, with 8 bases lining up with TRBD1. J lost 3 bases, V lost 1 base, and 2 bases had no gene match. Germline V gives CDR1 SEHNR, CDR2 FQNEAQ (reference sequence). The CDR3 contains 14 residues. CDR3 region: CASSLVGQGYEQYF. The CDR3 nucleotides are TGTGCCAGCAGCTTAGTAGGACAGGGCTACGAGCAGTACTTC.

The gene calls are TRBV19 and TRBJ2-2; TRBD1 might be the D (7 bases). Germline values: CDR1 LNHDA, CDR2 SQIVND (reference sequence). The CDR3 contains 15 residues. The germline V and J ends were trimmed by 5 bases and 1 base, with 11 bases remaining between them. CDR3 in amino acids: CASSGGTVNTGELFF. CDR3 DNA: TGTGCCAGTAGTGGAGGGACAGTGAACACCGGGGAGCTGTTTTTT.

The chain links TRBV7-9 to TRBJ1-1; the D gene is possibly TRBD1 (6 bases). The CDR3 is 15 residues long. Germline CDR1 SEHNR, CDR2 FQNEAQ (reference sequence). V lost 6 bases and J lost 1, with 15 bases in between. The CDR3 nucleotides read TGTGCCAGCAGACCCCGCGGGGGACAGAACACTGAAGCTTTCTTT. Translating it yields CASRPRGGQNTEAFF.

The DNA for the CDR3 is TGCGCCAGCGGGGCAAACTACGCCTCCTACAATGAGCAGTTCTTC. Its protein is CASGANYASYNEQFF. This chain links TRBV5-1 with TRBJ2-1; a possible D gene is TRBD1 (5 bases). CDR3 size: 15 residues. Per germline, CDR1 SGHRS and CDR2 YFSETQ. V was cut by 7 bases and J by 0 bases, with 14 bases left in between.